This TCR beta chain was retrieved from a study of vaccination and CD4 T cells after COVID-19. Study observations and caveats: The study found that a median approximately 84% of reactive clones in convalescent patients appeared only post-vaccination.

The treatment here: roughly 10-day PBMC culture with coronavirus spike peptide pools or control peptides (ViraFEST assay). Researchers used the Oncomine TCR Beta short-read assay to sequence DNA from cultured CD4+ T cells. Via MiXCR, TCRdb re-called the PCR reads, giving one row per CDR3 protein. The sample has about 21,000 distinct CDR3 sequences; around two fifths are singletons. On this clonotype: Its specificity is unknown.

This material consisted of CD4+ T cells from blood, cultured in vitro, taken before SARS-CoV-2 vaccination. The sequence was collected from a human donor who received a COVID-19 vaccine.

DNA of the CDR3: TGTGCCAGCAGTCTCCGAAGCGAGCAGTACTTC. Amino acid sequence: CASSLRSEQYF. The chain joins TRBV12-3 or TRBV12-4 to TRBJ2-1; D uncertain. The DNA end lines up better with TRBJ2-7; the J call may be wrong. The CDR3 length is 11 residues.